This entry lists 24 T cell receptor beta chains sequenced from one sample in a study of blood T cell repertoires in COVID-19. Libraries were prepared by immunoSEQ multiplex PCR; TCRdb keeps only in-frame clonotypes and omits some of them. Found here are 55,000 to 75,000 clones, approximately 78% of them singletons; the top ten hold around 9.2%. Sequenced material: peripheral blood. These receptors were collected from a human donor in a cohort sampled during active COVID-19.

The chain couples TRBV28 to TRBJ2-1; 16 bases are shared with TRBD2. Germline trimming cut 4 bases from V and 5 bases from J; bases unmatched to any gene: 14. Germline V CDR1 and CDR2: MDHEN, SYDVKM. CDR3 length: 20 amino acids. CDR3: CASSSSMGLAGGPRDNEQFF. CDR3 DNA sequence: TGTGCCAGCAGTTCTTCCATGGGACTAGCGGGAGGGCCTCGTGACAATGAGCAGTTCTTC.

The V call is TRBV11-1, the J call TRBJ1-5, with a tentative D call TRBD1 (5 bases). This CDR3 is built from 13 residues. V was trimmed by 4 bases and J by 6 bases, leaving 10 bases between them. Looked up from germline, CDR1 is SGHAT and CDR2 is FQDESV (reference sequence). CDR3 bases: TGTGCCAGCAGCTGGGGGGGTGGTCAGCCCCAGCATTTT. This codes for CASSWGGGQPQHF.

This sequence joins TRBV4-1 and TRBJ2-2; D possibly corresponds to TRBD2 (5 bases). There are 14 residues in the CDR3. Trimming pared 3 bases from V and 7 bases from J, leaving 12 bases between. The V gene's germline CDR1 is MGHRA and CDR2 YSYEKL. DNA for the CDR3: TGCGCCAGCAGCCATCTATTAGGGAGCGGGGAGCTGTTTTTT. Translated: CASSHLLGSGELFF.

In nucleotides, the CDR3 is TGTGCCAGCAGCTTAGTGGCTAGCGGGGAGCAGTTCTTC. It is translated as CASSLVASGEQFF. This chain joins TRBV13 and TRBJ2-1; 8 bases agree with TRBD2. With V trimmed by 1 base and J by 10 bases, 3 bases remained unmatched. The CDR3 has 13 amino acids. From germline, CDR1 is PRHDT and CDR2 FYEKMQ (reference sequence).

This rearrangement joins TRBV6-5 to TRBJ1-6, with unresolved D. The ends were cut back, 2 bases at V and 8 bases at J, with 10 bases in the middle. The germline gives CDR1 MNHEY, CDR2 SVGAGI. The CDR3 loop spans 14 amino acids. The CDR3 nucleotides are TGTGCCAGCAGTTACCGGGGTTGGGATTCACCCCTCCACTTT. Protein: CASSYRGWDSPLHF.

V and J are TRBV5-1 and TRBJ1-6; 8 nucleotides agree with TRBD1. This CDR3 region has 15 residues. J gave up 8 bases and V 1 base, and 5 bases lay outside the gene matches. From germline, CDR1 is SGHRS and CDR2 YFSETQ. The CDR3, as DNA: TGCGCCAGCAGCTTGCAGGGGGCGCGGGATTCACCCCTCCACTTT. The encoded protein is CASSLQGARDSPLHF.

The chain couples TRBV7-9 to TRBJ1-1; 8 bases fit TRBD1. The CDR3 is made up of 14 amino acids. V was clipped by 6 bases and J by 5 bases; unmatched bases: 8. The germline CDR1 and CDR2 sequences are SEHNR and FQNEAQ (reference sequence). CDR3 residues: CASRLPGGETEAFF. The DNA for the CDR3 is TGTGCCAGCAGACTTCCAGGGGGCGAAACTGAAGCTTTCTTT. Variable domain in full (rest from reference TRBV7-9 and TRBJ1-1): DTGVSQNPRHKITKRGQNVTFRCDPISEHNRLYWYRQTLGQGPEFLTYFQNEAQLEKSRLLSDRFSAERPKGSFSTLEIQRTEQGDSAMYLCASRLPGGETEAFFGQGTRLTVV.

The chain links TRBV18 to TRBJ2-4; D gene unclear. The ends were cut back, 6 bases at V and 0 bases at J, with 24 bases in the middle. The CDR3 consists of 19 residues. CDR1 KGHSH and CDR2 LQKENI come from the germline V gene. The CDR3 DNA reads as TGTGCCAGCTCCCCGGAGCAGTTGGCGTTAACCCTAGCCAAAAACATTCAGTACTTC. Translating gives CASSPEQLALTLAKNIQYF.

This clone showed up just once. The chain employs TRBV2 and TRBJ2-7; TRBD1 matches at 8 bases. The CDR3 is 16 residues long. Germline V gene lookup returns CDR1 SNHLY and CDR2 FYNNEI. V lost 2 bases, J lost 3 bases, and 9 bases stayed unmatched. CDR3 nucleotide sequence: TGTGCCAGCAGTGAATTTAGTGACAGGGGAAACTACGAGCAGTACTTC. It translates to CASSEFSDRGNYEQYF.

The gene calls are TRBV24-1 and TRBJ2-7; TRBD2 might be the D (5 bases). CDR1 and CDR2 from the germline V gene are KGHDR and SFDVKD. CDR3 size: 12 residues. V was pared by 6 bases and J by 6 bases, with 11 bases between. CDR3 region: CATSPGNGEQYF. CDR3 sequence (DNA): TGTGCCACCAGTCCGGGGAACGGCGAGCAGTACTTC.

J is TRBJ2-1 and V is TRBV4-3; 9 positions agree with TRBD1. CDR1 LGHNA and CDR2 YSLEER come from the germline V gene. With V trimmed by 1 base and J by 3 bases, 7 bases remained unmatched. The CDR3 loop spans 17 amino acids. The CDR3 loop reads CASSQVGRTGVYNEQFF. Written as DNA, the CDR3 is TGCGCCAGCAGCCAAGTTGGTAGGACAGGGGTCTACAATGAGCAGTTCTTC.

This chain joins TRBV23-1 and TRBJ2-1; 8 nucleotides agree with TRBD2. TRBV23-1 is an open reading frame, and its role is uncertain. Trimming removed 1 base from V and 12 bases from J; junction bases left unmatched: 17. The CDR3 length is 17 residues. CDR3 sequence reads: CASSQFGEAATSGGQFF. The CDR3 bases are TGCGCCAGCAGTCAATTCGGAGAGGCCGCTACTAGCGGTGGGCAGTTCTTC.

This clone was seen only a few times. This chain joins TRBV7-3 and TRBJ2-7, with TRBD2 identical over 10 bases. Losses at the gene ends were 1 base for V and 7 bases for J; bases not matched to a gene: 13. CDR1 SGHTA and CDR2 FQGTGA come from the germline V gene. CDR3 length equals 17 residues. Here the CDR3 reads CASSLIASGSGAGEQYF. The CDR3 nucleotides read TGTGCCAGCAGCTTAATCGCTAGCGGGAGCGGTGCAGGGGAGCAGTACTTC.

The J gene is TRBJ2-1, the V gene TRBV28; 13 bases agree with TRBD2. The CDR3 has 15 amino acids. Unmatched junction bases numbered 4, after V lost 4 bases and J lost 7 bases. Germline V gene data show CDR1 as MDHEN and CDR2 as SYDVKM. CDR3 sequence: CASSSPGLAGNEQFF. The CDR3 coding sequence is TGTGCCAGCAGTTCGCCGGGACTAGCGGGAAATGAGCAGTTCTTC.

The table lists this clone with a few counts. J is TRBJ2-1 and V is TRBV30; D remains ambiguous. With 0 bases removed from V and 11 bases from J, the gap between germline ends came to 8 bases. Germline V lookup: CDR1 GTSNPN, CDR2 SVGIG (reference sequence). This CDR3 is 11 amino acids long. CDR3 nucleotides: TGTGCCTGGAGTGTACTGAACCAGCAGTTCTTC. Translated, it gives CAWSVLNQQFF.

This rearrangement joins TRBV9 to TRBJ2-7; the D gene is possibly TRBD1 (5 bases). The CDR3 runs to 16 residues. Trimming took off 4 bases at V and 7 bases at J, with 24 bases between the two ends. Per germline, CDR1 SGDLS and CDR2 YYNGEE. CDR3: CASSPGRSLALGEQYF. Here the CDR3 DNA reads TGTGCCAGCAGCCCAGGGCGTTCTTTGGCCCTTGGTGAGCAGTACTTC.

This chain connects TRBV30 to TRBJ1-5, with no clear D. The CDR3 has 16 residues. Trimming removed 3 bases from V and 0 bases from J, with 15 bases in between. Germline CDR1 is GTSNPN and CDR2 is SVGIG (reference sequence). The CDR3 coding sequence is TGTGCCTGGAGCCTTTCTAGTGGATATAGCAATCAGCCCCAGCATTTT. The encoded protein is CAWSLSSGYSNQPQHF.

The V gene is TRBV6-6, the J gene TRBJ2-7, with TRBD2 matching 10 bases. The V gene's germline CDR1 is MNHNY and CDR2 SVGAGI (reference sequence). V lost 7 bases, J lost 5 bases, and 2 bases stayed unmatched. The CDR3 contains 12 residues. Here the CDR3 DNA reads TGTGCCAGCACTAGCGGGAGAAACGAGCAGTACTTC. Its protein is CASTSGRNEQYF.

V usage is TRBV28 and J usage is TRBJ2-7; 13 bases match TRBD2. This CDR3 has 18 amino acids. After removal of 6 bases from V and 6 bases from J, the junction contained 17 bases not matched to a gene. CDR1 MDHEN and CDR2 SYDVKM come from the germline V gene. CDR3 bases: TGTGCCAGCAGCTACCTTCACCTGACTAGCGGGAGGTTTGGCGAGCAGTACTTC. Its translation: CASSYLHLTSGRFGEQYF.

The V and J genes are TRBV24-1 and TRBJ2-3; TRBD2 matches 8 bases. In germline, CDR1 is KGHDR, CDR2 SFDVKD. This CDR3 spans 14 amino acids. The V and J ends lost 9 bases and 0 bases, in that order; junction bases with no gene match: 4. The CDR3 is CATRSGISTDTQYF. DNA for the CDR3: TGTGCCACCCGTAGCGGGATCAGCACAGATACGCAGTATTTT.

The chain joins TRBV7-2 to TRBJ2-1, with 9 positions matching TRBD2. Unmatched junction bases numbered 9, after V lost 1 base and J lost 8 bases. The CDR3 loop spans 16 amino acids. Per the germline V gene, CDR1 is SGHTA and CDR2 is FQGNSA. As DNA, the CDR3 is TGTGCCAGCAGCTTAGGACGCGCGGGAGGGTTGCATGAGCAGTTCTTC. It codes for CASSLGRAGGLHEQFF.

The V call is TRBV7-3, the J call TRBJ2-3; 8 bases line up with TRBD1. The trim removed 0 bases at V and 4 bases at J, leaving 9 bases unmatched. Germline CDR1 SGHTA, CDR2 FQGTGA. This CDR3 is 17 amino acids long. The CDR3 here is CASSLTPGGRDPDTQYF. CDR3 in DNA: TGTGCCAGCAGCTTAACCCCAGGGGGCAGGGACCCAGATACGCAGTATTTT.

This clone occurred many times. V is TRBV5-4 and J is TRBJ2-1, with unresolved D. V shed 1 base and J shed 3 bases, with 14 bases lying between them. The CDR3 runs 16 residues. Germline V CDR1 and CDR2: SGHNT, YYREEE (reference sequence). Written as DNA, the CDR3 is TGTGCCAGCAGCTTGACGCCCCTTACGAGCTACAATGAGCAGTTCTTC. Encoded protein: CASSLTPLTSYNEQFF.

This clone has just a few counts. The V and J genes are TRBV6-2 or TRBV6-3 and TRBJ1-2, with 7 bases lining up with TRBD1. The CDR3 covers 16 residues. Looked up from germline, CDR1 is MNHEY and CDR2 is SVGEGT. V was pared by 2 bases and J by 5 bases, with 11 bases of the junction left unmatched. CDR3 in DNA: TGTGCCAGCAGTTACGAGAAGACAGGGTCGGGGTATGGCTACACCTTC. This gives the protein CASSYEKTGSGYGYTF.